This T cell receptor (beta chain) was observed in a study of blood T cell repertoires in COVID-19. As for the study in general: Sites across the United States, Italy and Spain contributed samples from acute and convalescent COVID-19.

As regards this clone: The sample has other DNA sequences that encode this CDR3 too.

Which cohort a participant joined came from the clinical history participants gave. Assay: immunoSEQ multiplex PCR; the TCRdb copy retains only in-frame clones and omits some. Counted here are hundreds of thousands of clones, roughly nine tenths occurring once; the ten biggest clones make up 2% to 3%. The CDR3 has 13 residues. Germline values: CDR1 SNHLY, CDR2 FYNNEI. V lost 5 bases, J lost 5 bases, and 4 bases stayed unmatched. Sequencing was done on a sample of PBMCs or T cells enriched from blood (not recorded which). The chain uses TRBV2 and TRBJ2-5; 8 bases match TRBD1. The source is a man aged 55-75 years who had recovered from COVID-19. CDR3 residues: CASSRTGTETQYF. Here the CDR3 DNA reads TGTGCCAGCAGTCGGACAGGGACCGAGACCCAGTACTTC.